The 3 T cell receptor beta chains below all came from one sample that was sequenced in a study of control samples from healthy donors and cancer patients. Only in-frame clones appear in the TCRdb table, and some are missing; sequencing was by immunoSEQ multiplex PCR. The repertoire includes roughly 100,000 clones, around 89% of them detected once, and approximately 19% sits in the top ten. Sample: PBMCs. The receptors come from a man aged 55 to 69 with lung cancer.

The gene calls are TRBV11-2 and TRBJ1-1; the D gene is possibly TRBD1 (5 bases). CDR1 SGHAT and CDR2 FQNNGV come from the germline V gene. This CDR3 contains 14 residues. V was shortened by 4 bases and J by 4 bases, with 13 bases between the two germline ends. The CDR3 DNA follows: TGTGCCAGCAGCTCTTCCGGGGGAAGCACTGAAGCTTTCTTT. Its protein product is CASSSSGGSTEAFF.

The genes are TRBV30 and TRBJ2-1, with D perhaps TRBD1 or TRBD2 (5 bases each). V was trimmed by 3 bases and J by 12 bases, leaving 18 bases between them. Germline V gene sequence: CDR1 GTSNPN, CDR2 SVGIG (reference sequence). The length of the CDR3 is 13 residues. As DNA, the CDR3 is TGTGCCTGGAGGACGGACGGGGCAATTGGGCAGTTCTTC. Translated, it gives CAWRTDGAIGQFF. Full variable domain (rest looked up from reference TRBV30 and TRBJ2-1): SQTIHQWPATLVQPVGSPLSLECTVEGTSNPNLYWYRQAAGRGLQLLFYSVGIGQISSEVPQNLSASRPQDRQFILSSKKLLLSDSGFYLCAWRTDGAIGQFFGPGTRLTVL.

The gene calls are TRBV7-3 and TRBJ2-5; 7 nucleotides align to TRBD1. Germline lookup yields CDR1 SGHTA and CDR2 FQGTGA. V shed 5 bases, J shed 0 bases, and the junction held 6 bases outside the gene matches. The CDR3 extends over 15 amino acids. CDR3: CASSPGQRDQETQYF. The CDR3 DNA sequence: TGTGCCAGCAGCCCGGGACAGAGAGACCAAGAGACCCAGTACTTC.